This T cell receptor beta chain was captured in a study of blood T cell repertoires in COVID-19. About the research overall: Acute-phase and convalescent COVID-19 samples originated in the United States, Italy and Spain. Nucleic acid was either cDNA or gDNA, and it came from T cells, B-cell-depleted T cells, or PBMCs.

The germline gives CDR1 SGHVS, CDR2 FNYEAQ. V dropped 0 bases and J dropped 5 bases, with 17 bases sitting between them. This CDR3 comprises 17 residues. Per the authors' pipeline: By means of reference gene primer amplification, nucleated cell counts were estimated. TCRdb's copy holds only in-frame clones and misses some; the assay was immunoSEQ multiplex PCR. For V, J and clone size, that table is used; D and trimming come from the DNA. The sample lists roughly 220,000 clones; approximately 90% were seen once. The V call is TRBV7-6, the J call TRBJ2-1; a possible D gene is TRBD2 (5 bases). The clonotype comes from a man aged 25-40 years who had recovered from COVID-19. The sample consisted of peripheral blood. This CDR3 is CASSLARVVRTDNEQFF. Here the CDR3 DNA reads TGTGCCAGCAGCTTAGCGAGGGTGGTTCGGACCGACAATGAGCAGTTCTTC.